These 26 T cell receptor beta chains were all obtained from the same sample, sequenced in a study of control samples from healthy donors and cancer patients. Method: immunoSEQ multiplex PCR; TCRdb's copy keeps in-frame clones and lacks some. This table has 100,000 to 150,000 clones, 92% appearing once. The sequenced material came from PBMCs. All receptors come from an elderly man with head and neck cancer.

This sequence joins TRBV19 and TRBJ1-3; no clear D gene. This CDR3 is built from 17 residues. Deletions cut 5 bases from V and 0 bases from J, with 17 bases between. CDR1 is LNHDA, CDR2 SQIVND, per germline (reference sequence). CDR3 loop: CASSVRTDAISGNTIYF. In nucleotides, the CDR3 is TGTGCCAGTAGTGTTAGGACGGACGCAATCTCTGGAAACACCATATATTTT.

The CDR3 sequence is CASKDSALEQYF. CDR3 in DNA: TGTGCCAGCAAGGATTCGGCCCTCGAGCAGTACTTC. The chain uses TRBV6-5 and TRBJ2-7; D gene unclear. The CDR3 is made up of 12 amino acids. The germline CDR1 and CDR2 sequences are MNHEY and SVGAGI. V dropped 7 bases and J dropped 6 bases, with 13 bases sitting between them.

The rearrangement links TRBV20-1 to TRBJ1-2, with a weak D call TRBD1 (5 bases). The CDR3 runs 12 residues. V was trimmed by 3 bases and J by 1 base, leaving 6 bases between them. CDR1 DFQATT and CDR2 SNEGSKA come from the germline V gene (reference sequence). The CDR3, as DNA: TGCAGTGCTAGTGGGGGTAACTATGGCTACACCTTC. Translation gives CSASGGNYGYTF.

The chain couples TRBV6-4 to TRBJ2-6; D is undetermined. Between the trimmed V and J ends, which lost 2 bases and 0 bases, there was a span of 2 bases. The CDR3 runs to 14 residues. Germline loops: CDR1 MRHNA, CDR2 SNTAGT. DNA for the CDR3: TGTGCCAGCAGTGACAACTCTGGGGCCAACGTCCTGACTTTC. Translated: CASSDNSGANVLTF.

This chain uses TRBV10-3 with TRBJ1-3, with D tentatively TRBD1 (6 bases). The germline V gene has CDR1 ENHRY and CDR2 SYGVKD. V gave up 2 bases and J gave up 0 bases, with 11 bases separating them. The CDR3 is 16 residues long. Here the CDR3 reads CAISESGQSSGNTIYF. CDR3 in DNA: TGTGCCATCAGTGAGAGTGGACAGAGCTCTGGAAACACCATATATTTT.

This clone was seen once. The V call is TRBV6-5, the J call TRBJ1-5; TRBD1 might be the D (5 bases). This CDR3 region has 15 residues. The germline V gene has CDR1 MNHEY and CDR2 SVGAGI. Trimming removed 10 bases at V and 0 bases at J, with 16 bases between. CDR3 sequence reads: CATTSGRDSNQPQHF. The CDR3 nucleotides are TGTGCCACCACGTCGGGCAGGGATAGCAATCAGCCCCAGCATTTT.

The CDR3 DNA reads TGCGCCAGCAGTCAACCCGAACACGGACAGAGCTACGAGCAGTACTTC. It is translated as CASSQPEHGQSYEQYF. The V call is TRBV23-1, the J call TRBJ2-7; D may be TRBD1 (6 bases). TRBV23-1 is an open reading frame, and its role is uncertain. The CDR3 consists of 16 residues. Trimming pared 2 bases from V and 3 bases from J, leaving 17 bases between.

The chain is built from TRBV11-3 and TRBJ2-3, with D unclear. There are 14 residues in the CDR3. Germline V gene lookup returns CDR1 SGHNT and CDR2 YENEEA. V was pared by 8 bases and J by 0 bases, with 12 bases between. CDR3 residues: CASQGPSSTDTQYF. CDR3 DNA sequence: TGTGCCAGCCAAGGCCCTTCTAGCACAGATACGCAGTATTTT.

The gene calls are TRBV19 and TRBJ2-7; TRBD1 is a possible D gene (6 bases). The CDR3 has 15 amino acids. Trimming stripped 10 bases from V and 0 bases from J, with 19 bases between. The germline CDR1 and CDR2 sequences are LNHDA and SQIVND (reference sequence). CDR3 coding DNA: TGTGCCACGAGGAGTACAGGGATCGGCTCCTACGAGCAGTACTTC. Translated: CATRSTGIGSYEQYF.

This clone was detected a few times. This chain connects TRBV15 to TRBJ2-7; tentative D call: TRBD2 (5 bases). V lost 5 bases, J lost 0 bases, and 11 bases lay in between. This CDR3 comprises 14 residues. Per the germline V gene, CDR1 is LNHNV and CDR2 is YYDKDF (reference sequence). CDR3 protein: CATSLALSSYEQYF. For the CDR3, the DNA is TGTGCCACCAGCCTAGCCTTAAGCTCCTACGAGCAGTACTTC.

A word on this clone: Different DNA sequences within this sample yield the same CDR3. The chain links TRBV6-5 to TRBJ1-1; D gene uncertain. CDR3 length: 13 residues. Germline V gene lookup returns CDR1 MNHEY and CDR2 SVGAGI. The V gene lost 6 bases and the J gene lost 0 bases, with 8 bases spanning the gap. CDR3 DNA sequence: TGTGCCAGCAGCCCGGGGATGAACACTGAAGCTTTCTTT. Its protein is CASSPGMNTEAFF.

As DNA, the CDR3 is TGCAGCGGTCAACGGGGGGAGTGGAATACGCAGTATTTT. It translates to CSGQRGEWNTQYF. The V gene is TRBV29-1, the J gene TRBJ2-3; 7 bases fit TRBD2. CDR1 and CDR2 from the germline V gene are SQVTM and ANQGSEA. V dropped 7 bases and J dropped 7; count of bases not matched to a gene: 11. The length of the CDR3 is 13 residues.

V and J are TRBV19 and TRBJ2-7; TRBD2 might be the D (6 bases). Germline V gene sequence: CDR1 LNHDA, CDR2 SQIVND (reference sequence). With 7 bases removed from V and 2 bases from J, the gap between germline ends came to 15 bases. The CDR3 consists of 14 residues. For the CDR3, the DNA is TGTGCCAGTACTCTCGCGGGAAGAACCTACGAGCAGTACTTC. It translates to CASTLAGRTYEQYF.

The chain has TRBV27 and TRBJ2-5; 7 bases fit TRBD1. Looked up from germline, CDR1 is MNHEY and CDR2 is SMNVEV (reference sequence). CDR3 length: 15 residues. The V segment lost 2 bases and the J segment 3 bases; nucleotides outside the gene matches: 6. The DNA for the CDR3 is TGTGCCAGCAGTTTAACCCCGACAGGGAAAGAGACCCAGTACTTC. This codes for CASSLTPTGKETQYF.

The chain carries TRBV18 and TRBJ2-7; 9 bases line up with TRBD1. This CDR3 comprises 15 residues. V was pared by 1 base and J by 1 base, with 2 bases of the junction left unmatched. The germline V gene encodes CDR1 KGHSH and CDR2 LQKENI. CDR3 sequence: CASSPRDRASYEQYF. Here the CDR3 DNA reads TGTGCCAGCTCACCACGGGACAGGGCGTCCTACGAGCAGTACTTC.

V usage is TRBV9 and J usage is TRBJ2-7; 7 bases are a match to TRBD2. CDR1 and CDR2 (germline): SGDLS, YYNGEE. Losses at the gene ends were 0 bases for V and 0 bases for J; bases not matched to a gene: 3. The CDR3 has 15 amino acids. Written as DNA, the CDR3 is TGTGCCAGCAGCGTAGCCGCGGGAGCCTCCTACGAGCAGTACTTC. Its protein is CASSVAAGASYEQYF.

V is TRBV6-2 or TRBV6-3 and J is TRBJ1-1; perhaps TRBD1 as D (6 bases). CDR1 is MNHEY and CDR2 is SVGEGT in the germline V gene. CDR3 length: 13 amino acids. V was pared by 2 bases and J by 5 bases, with 9 bases between. The CDR3 DNA reads as TGTGCCAGCAGTTACCGGGGGGCAACTGAAGCTTTCTTT. Translation gives CASSYRGATEAFF.

The rearrangement links TRBV3-1 (or the pseudogene TRBV3-2) to TRBJ2-1; weak D call: TRBD2 (5 bases). Germline values: CDR1 LGHDT, CDR2 YNNKEL (reference sequence). This CDR3 spans 13 amino acids. Trimming removed 3 bases at V and 6 bases at J, with 9 bases between. In DNA form, the CDR3 reads TGTGCCAGCAGCCAGACGGCGGGCAATGAGCAGTTCTTC. This codes for CASSQTAGNEQFF.

The chain couples TRBV7-2 to TRBJ1-1; D might be TRBD1 (5 bases). CDR1 is SGHTA and CDR2 is FQGNSA in the germline V gene. The CDR3 is 14 residues long. Trimming cost V 7 bases and J 3 bases, with 15 bases left between them. For the CDR3, the DNA is TGTGCCAGCATCGCGACGGGACGGTACACTGAAGCTTTCTTT. Encoded protein: CASIATGRYTEAFF.

This sequence joins TRBV19 and TRBJ1-2; D might be TRBD1 (6 bases). The V and J ends lost 10 bases and 5 bases respectively, with 11 bases between them. The CDR3 totals 11 residues. CDR1 and CDR2 (germline): LNHDA, SQIVND (reference sequence). CDR3 region: CATIQGYGYTF. The CDR3 nucleotides are TGTGCCACCATACAGGGTTATGGCTACACCTTC.

The chain recombines TRBV4-1 with TRBJ2-3; TRBD2 matches at 9 bases. The CDR3 runs to 16 residues. Trimming removed 1 base from V and 1 base from J; junction bases left unmatched: 3. Germline assignment: CDR1 MGHRA and CDR2 YSYEKL. CDR3 nucleotides: TGCGCCAGCAGCCAAGTAATAGCGGGGGGCACAGATACGCAGTATTTT. Translated, it gives CASSQVIAGGTDTQYF.

The CDR3 bases are TGTGCCAGCAGCGAAGCCGGGACAGGGGGTTCAGAGACCCAGTACTTC. It is translated as CASSEAGTGGSETQYF. This sequence joins TRBV5-6 and TRBJ2-5; 11 bases line up with TRBD1. The germline V gene encodes CDR1 SGHDT and CDR2 YYEEEE. Trimming cost V 4 bases and J 4 bases; bases outside gene matches: 9. CDR3 size: 16 residues.

Worth noting for this clone: One end of the junction is discordant with germline, which a read error may explain. V usage is TRBV6-4 and J usage is TRBJ1-3; no firm D call. Germline lookup yields CDR1 MRHNA and CDR2 SNTAGT. The CDR3 sequence is 12 residues long. The CDR3 reads CASRGSDRIIHF. The CDR3 DNA follows: TGTGCCAGCAGAGGATCGGACCGGATTATCCATTTT.

J is TRBJ1-5 and V is TRBV5-4; the match to TRBD1 covers 7 bases. Germline CDR1 SGHNT, CDR2 YYREEE (reference sequence). V lost 4 bases and J lost 4; bases outside the gene matches: 5. The CDR3 covers 14 residues. The CDR3 loop reads CASSIDRANQPQHF. CDR3 sequence (DNA): TGTGCCAGCAGCATCGACAGGGCAAATCAGCCCCAGCATTTT.

The CDR3 spells CASSPLRGGSYNEQFF. In nucleotides, the CDR3 is TGCGCCAGCAGTCCACTACGGGGGGGCTCCTACAATGAGCAGTTCTTC. The chain is built from TRBV4-1 and TRBJ2-1, with 8 bases aligning to TRBD2. Germline V CDR1 and CDR2: MGHRA, YSYEKL. Germline trimming cut 6 bases from V and 0 bases from J; bases unmatched to any gene: 7. The CDR3 has 16 amino acids.

This rearrangement joins TRBV12-3 or TRBV12-4 to TRBJ1-3; TRBD1 might be the D (5 bases). V was clipped by 6 bases and J by 3 bases, with 6 bases between them. This CDR3 region has 12 residues. CDR3 loop: CASRQDGNTIYF. Written as DNA, the CDR3 is TGTGCCAGCAGACAGGATGGAAACACCATATATTTT.